The 6 T cell receptor beta chains reported below all come from one sample, sequenced in a study of T cells expressing NK-cell markers. Following a re-call of the 5' RACE reads, TCRdb has one entry per CDR3 protein and lacks DNA. The clone table shows some 150,000 distinct CDR3 sequences, with the ten largest holding around 12%. Sample: blood T cells: a sorted CD56 or NKG2C T cell subset, CD4+ or CD8+ T cells, or bulk PBMC T cells (not recorded which). The receptors come from a man younger than 35 in good health.

The chain carries TRBV4-2 and TRBJ2-3; the TCRdb D gene call, TRBD1, has no DNA to confirm it. CDR3 length equals 16 residues. Germline V CDR1 and CDR2: LGHNA, YNFKEQ. CDR3: CASSLAPGQETDTQYF.

CDR3 residues: CSALTGSTQYF. The chain links TRBV20-1 to TRBJ2-5. This CDR3 has 11 residues. CDR1 is DFQATT and CDR2 is SNEGSKA in the germline V gene (reference sequence).

The chain has TRBV7-9 and TRBJ1-1; as DNA is missing, the TRBD1 call by TCRdb cannot be tested. This CDR3 spans 15 amino acids. CDR1 is SEHNR and CDR2 is FQNEAQ in the germline V gene (reference sequence). The CDR3 is CASIGQGLMNTEAFF.

This rearrangement joins TRBV11-2 to TRBJ2-2. The CDR3 sequence is 14 residues long. The germline V gene has CDR1 SGHAT and CDR2 FQNNGV. CDR3 amino acids: CASSLDWNTGELFF.

The CDR3 here is CASGSPDRNYNEQFF. The chain employs TRBV12-5 and TRBJ2-1; TCRdb designates TRBD1, a call that cannot be tested without DNA. CDR3 length equals 15 residues. The germline CDR1 and CDR2 sequences are LGHNT and FRNRAP.

The chain couples TRBV7-9 to TRBJ2-3. The germline V gene encodes CDR1 SEHNR and CDR2 FQNEAQ (reference sequence). The CDR3 is made up of 15 amino acids. The CDR3 here is CASSLPGLARDTQYF.